This T cell receptor (beta chain) was captured by sequencing in a study of cytomegalovirus exposure and HLA in healthy donors. Across the whole study: Earlier findings included roughly 120 million unique TCR beta sequences obtained from 150 million to 200 million T cells.

This PCR relied on a set of 60 Vbeta primers and 13 Jbeta primers. Method: immunoSEQ multiplex PCR; TCRdb's copy keeps in-frame clones and lacks some. The sample holds 60,000 to 70,000 clones, roughly 78% seen once. Germline V lookup: CDR1 SGHVS, CDR2 FNYEAQ. Trimming cost V 1 base and J 3 bases, with 9 bases left between them. There are 15 residues in the CDR3. For this clone: Antigen specificity is unknown.

Whole-study results and caveats: As a later analysis revealed, the rate of TCR association differed by HLA locus, with DRB1 most and HLA-C fewest. Accurate prediction of most subjects' HLA-A and HLA-B alleles from TCR beta sequences was reported. The study designated roughly 150 TCR beta chains cytomegalovirus-associated.

This receptor was taken from a woman aged 25 to 39 in good health and CMV-seronegative. The rearrangement uses TRBV7-6 and TRBJ1-4, with no clear D. The sequenced sample was PBMCs. The CDR3 DNA reads as TGTGCCAGCAGCTTAGATGGTCAGTCTAATGAAAAACTGTTTTTT. Its protein is CASSLDGQSNEKLFF.